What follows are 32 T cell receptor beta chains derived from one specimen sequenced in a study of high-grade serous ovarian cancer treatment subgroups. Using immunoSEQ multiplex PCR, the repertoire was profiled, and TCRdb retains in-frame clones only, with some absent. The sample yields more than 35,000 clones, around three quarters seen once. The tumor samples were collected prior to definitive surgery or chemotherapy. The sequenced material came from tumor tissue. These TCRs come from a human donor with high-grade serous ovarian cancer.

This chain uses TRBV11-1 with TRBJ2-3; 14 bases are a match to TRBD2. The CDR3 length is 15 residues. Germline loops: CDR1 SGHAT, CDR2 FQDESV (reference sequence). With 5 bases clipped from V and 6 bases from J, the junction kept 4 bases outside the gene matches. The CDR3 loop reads CASSPGLAGDDTQYF. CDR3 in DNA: TGTGCCAGCAGCCCGGGACTAGCGGGAGACGATACGCAGTATTTT. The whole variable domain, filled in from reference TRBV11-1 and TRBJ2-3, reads EAEVAQSPRYKITEKSQAVAFWCDPISGHATLYWYRQILGQGPELLVQFQDESVVDDSQLPKDRFSAERLKGVDSTLKIQPAELGDSAMYLCASSPGLAGDDTQYFGPGTRLTVL.

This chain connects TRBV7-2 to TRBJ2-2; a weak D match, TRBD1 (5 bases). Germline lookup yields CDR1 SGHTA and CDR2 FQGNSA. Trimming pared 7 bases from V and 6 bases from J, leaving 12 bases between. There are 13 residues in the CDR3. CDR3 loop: CASNPQGSGELFF. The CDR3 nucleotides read TGTGCCAGCAACCCTCAGGGTTCCGGGGAGCTGTTTTTT.

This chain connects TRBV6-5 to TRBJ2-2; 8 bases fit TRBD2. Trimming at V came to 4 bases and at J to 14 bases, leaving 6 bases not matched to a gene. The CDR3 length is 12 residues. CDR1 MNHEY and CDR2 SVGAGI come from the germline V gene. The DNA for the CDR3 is TGTGCCAGCAGTTCCGGGGGGGTGATACTGTTTTTT. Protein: CASSSGGVILFF.

CDR3 nucleotide sequence: TGTGCCAGCAGCCGGGCCGGGAGGAACACTGAAGCTTTCTTT. Residues: CASSRAGRNTEAFF. The genes are TRBV14 and TRBJ1-1; D is unclear. The CDR3 length is 14 residues. Trimming cost V 4 bases and J 1 base, with 10 bases left between them. Germline-derived CDR1 and CDR2 are SGHDN and FVKESK.

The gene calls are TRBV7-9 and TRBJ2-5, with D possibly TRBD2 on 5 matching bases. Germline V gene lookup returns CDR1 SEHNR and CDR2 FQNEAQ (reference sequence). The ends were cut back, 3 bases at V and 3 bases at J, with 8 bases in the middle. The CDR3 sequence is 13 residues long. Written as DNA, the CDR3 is TGTGCCAGCAGCTTTGCCGGGGAAGAGACCCAGTACTTC. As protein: CASSFAGEETQYF.

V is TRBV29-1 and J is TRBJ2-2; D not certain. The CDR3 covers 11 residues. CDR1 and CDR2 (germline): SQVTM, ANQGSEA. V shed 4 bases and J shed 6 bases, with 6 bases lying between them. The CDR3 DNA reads TGCAGCGTTGCTTGGTCCGGGGAGCTGTTTTTT. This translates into CSVAWSGELFF.

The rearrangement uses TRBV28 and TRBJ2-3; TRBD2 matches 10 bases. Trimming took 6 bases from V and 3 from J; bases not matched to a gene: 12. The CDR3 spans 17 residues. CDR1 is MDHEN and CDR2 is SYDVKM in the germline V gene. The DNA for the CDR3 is TGTGCCAGCAGCCGGTTCAAGCGGGAGGGCCGAACAGATACGCAGTATTTT. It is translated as CASSRFKREGRTDTQYF.

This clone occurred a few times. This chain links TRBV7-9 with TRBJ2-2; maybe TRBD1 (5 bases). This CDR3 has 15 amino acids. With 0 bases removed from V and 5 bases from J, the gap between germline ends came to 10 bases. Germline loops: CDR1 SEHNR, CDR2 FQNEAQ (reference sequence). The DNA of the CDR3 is TGTGCCAGCAGCTTAGCGCAGGGTACAACCGGGGAGCTGTTTTTT. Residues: CASSLAQGTTGELFF.

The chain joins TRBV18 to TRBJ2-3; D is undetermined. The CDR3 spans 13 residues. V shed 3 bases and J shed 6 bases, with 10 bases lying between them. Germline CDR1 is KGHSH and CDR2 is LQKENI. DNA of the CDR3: TGTGCCAGCTCACCCTGCCCCGGGGATACGCAGTATTTT. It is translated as CASSPCPGDTQYF.

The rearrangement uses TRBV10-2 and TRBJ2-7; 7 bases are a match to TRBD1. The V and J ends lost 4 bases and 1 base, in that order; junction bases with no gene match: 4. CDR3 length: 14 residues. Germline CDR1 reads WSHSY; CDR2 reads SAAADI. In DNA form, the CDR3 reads TGCGCCAGCAGTGTGGACAGGCTTTCCTACGAGCAGTACTTC. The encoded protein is CASSVDRLSYEQYF.

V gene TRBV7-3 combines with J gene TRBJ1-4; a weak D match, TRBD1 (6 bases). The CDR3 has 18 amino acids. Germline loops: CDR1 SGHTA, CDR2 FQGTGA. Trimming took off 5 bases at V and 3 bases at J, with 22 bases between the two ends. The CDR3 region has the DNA TGTGCCAGCAGCCCTCGGGACACCCTTGGGGCCCCTAATGAAAAACTGTTTTTT. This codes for CASSPRDTLGAPNEKLFF.

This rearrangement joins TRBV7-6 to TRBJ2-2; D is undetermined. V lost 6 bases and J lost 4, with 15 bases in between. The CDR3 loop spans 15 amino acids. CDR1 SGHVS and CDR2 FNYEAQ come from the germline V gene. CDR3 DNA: TGTGCCAGCAGTCAGTTCAATCTCGGCACCGGGGAGCTGTTTTTT. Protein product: CASSQFNLGTGELFF.

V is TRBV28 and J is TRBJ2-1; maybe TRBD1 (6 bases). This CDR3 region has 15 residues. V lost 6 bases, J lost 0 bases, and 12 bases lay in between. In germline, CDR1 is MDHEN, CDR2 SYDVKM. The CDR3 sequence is CASSSTGTSYNEQFF. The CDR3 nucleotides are TGTGCCAGCAGCTCAACAGGGACCTCCTACAATGAGCAGTTCTTC.

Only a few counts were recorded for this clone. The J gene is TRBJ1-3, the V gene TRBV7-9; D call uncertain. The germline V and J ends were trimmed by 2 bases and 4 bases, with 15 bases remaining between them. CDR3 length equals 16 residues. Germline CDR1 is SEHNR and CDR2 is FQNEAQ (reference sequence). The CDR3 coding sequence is TGTGCCAGCAGCTTATTGGCAGGAGGTGTCGGAAACACCATATATTTT. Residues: CASSLLAGGVGNTIYF.

The CDR3 DNA reads as TGTGCCAGCACCCCGCTTCGGGCAGGGGGCAACTATGGCTACACCTTC. Its protein product is CASTPLRAGGNYGYTF. The chain combines TRBV2 with TRBJ1-2; 8 nucleotides align to TRBD1. CDR1 and CDR2 from the germline V gene are SNHLY and FYNNEI. V lost 7 bases to trimming and J lost 2 bases; unmatched junction nucleotides: 12. The CDR3 loop spans 16 amino acids.

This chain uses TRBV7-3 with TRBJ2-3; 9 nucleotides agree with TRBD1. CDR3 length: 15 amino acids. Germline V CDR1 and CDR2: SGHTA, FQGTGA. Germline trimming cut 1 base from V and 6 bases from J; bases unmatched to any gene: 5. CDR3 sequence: CASSLMGQGVDTQYF. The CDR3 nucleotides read TGTGCCAGCAGCTTAATGGGACAGGGAGTTGATACGCAGTATTTT.

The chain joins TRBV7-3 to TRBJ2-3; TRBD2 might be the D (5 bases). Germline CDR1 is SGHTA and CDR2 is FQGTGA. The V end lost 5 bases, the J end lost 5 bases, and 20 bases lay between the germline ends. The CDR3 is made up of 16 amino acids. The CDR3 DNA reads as TGTGCCAGCAGCCCCCGGTTGAGGGAGTGGGAAGATACGCAGTATTTT. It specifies CASSPRLREWEDTQYF. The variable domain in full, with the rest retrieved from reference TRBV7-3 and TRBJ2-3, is GAGVSQTPSNKVTEKGKYVELRCDPISGHTALYWYRQSLGQGPEFLIYFQGTGAADDSGLPNDRFFAVRPEGSVSTLKIQRTERGDSAVYLCASSPRLREWEDTQYFGPGTRLTVL.

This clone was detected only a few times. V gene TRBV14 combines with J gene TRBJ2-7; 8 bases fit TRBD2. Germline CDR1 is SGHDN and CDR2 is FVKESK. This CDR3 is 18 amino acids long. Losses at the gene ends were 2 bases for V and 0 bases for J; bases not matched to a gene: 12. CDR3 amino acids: CASSQINIRGGLSYEQYF. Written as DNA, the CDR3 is TGTGCCAGCAGCCAAATAAATATACGGGGGGGCCTCTCCTACGAGCAGTACTTC.

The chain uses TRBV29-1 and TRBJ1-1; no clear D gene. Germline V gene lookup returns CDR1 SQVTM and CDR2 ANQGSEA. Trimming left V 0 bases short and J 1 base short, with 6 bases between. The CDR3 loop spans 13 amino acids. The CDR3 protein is CSVEEGRNTEAFF. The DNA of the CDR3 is TGCAGCGTTGAAGAAGGTCGGAACACTGAAGCTTTCTTT. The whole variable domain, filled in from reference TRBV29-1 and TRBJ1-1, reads SAVISQKPSRDICQRGTSLTIQCQVDSQVTMMFWYRQQPGQSLTLIATANQGSEATYESGFVIDKFPISRPNLTFSTLTVSNMSPEDSSIYLCSVEEGRNTEAFFGQGTRLTVV.

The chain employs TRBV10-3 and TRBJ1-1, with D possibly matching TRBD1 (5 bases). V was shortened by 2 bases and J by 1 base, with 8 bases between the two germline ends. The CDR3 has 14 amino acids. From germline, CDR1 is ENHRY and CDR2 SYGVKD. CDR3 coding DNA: TGTGCCATCAGTGAGGGGGGACCGAACACTGAAGCTTTCTTT. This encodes CAISEGGPNTEAFF.

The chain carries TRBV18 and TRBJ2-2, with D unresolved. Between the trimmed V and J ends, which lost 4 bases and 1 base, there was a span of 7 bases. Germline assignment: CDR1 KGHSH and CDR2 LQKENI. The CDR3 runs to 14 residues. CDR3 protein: CASSQGWNTGELFF. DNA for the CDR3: TGTGCCAGCTCACAGGGATGGAACACCGGGGAGCTGTTTTTT.

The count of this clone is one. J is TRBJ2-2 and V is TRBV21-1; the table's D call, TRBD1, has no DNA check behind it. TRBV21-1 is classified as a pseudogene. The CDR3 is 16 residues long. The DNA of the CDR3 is TGTGCCAGCAGCAACCGGGACAGGGGGCACACCGGGGAGCTGTTTTTT. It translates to CASSNRDRGHTGELFF.

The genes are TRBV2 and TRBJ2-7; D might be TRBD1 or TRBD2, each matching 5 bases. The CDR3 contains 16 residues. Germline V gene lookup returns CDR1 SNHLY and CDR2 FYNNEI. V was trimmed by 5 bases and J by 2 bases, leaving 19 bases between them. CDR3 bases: TGTGCCAGCAGTCGGGGCCGGCCAATAGCTCCCTACGAGCAGTACTTC. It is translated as CASSRGRPIAPYEQYF.

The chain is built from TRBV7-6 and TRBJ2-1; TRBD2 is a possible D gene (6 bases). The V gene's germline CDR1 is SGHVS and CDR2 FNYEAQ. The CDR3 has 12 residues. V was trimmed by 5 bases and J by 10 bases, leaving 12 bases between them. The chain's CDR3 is CASSHSGGEQFF. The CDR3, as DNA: TGTGCCAGCAGCCATAGTGGGGGGGAGCAGTTCTTC.

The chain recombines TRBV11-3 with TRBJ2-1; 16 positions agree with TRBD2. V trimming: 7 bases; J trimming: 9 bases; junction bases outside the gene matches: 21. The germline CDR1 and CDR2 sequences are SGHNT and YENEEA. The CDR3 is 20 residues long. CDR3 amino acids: CASTFETGGLAGGPSGEQFF. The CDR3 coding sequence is TGTGCCAGCACTTTCGAGACCGGGGGACTAGCGGGAGGGCCTTCAGGTGAGCAGTTCTTC.

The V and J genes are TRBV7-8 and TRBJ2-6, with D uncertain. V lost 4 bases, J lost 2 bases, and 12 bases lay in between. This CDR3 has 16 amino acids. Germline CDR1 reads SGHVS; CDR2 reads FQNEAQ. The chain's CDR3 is CASSSPNTAGANVLTF. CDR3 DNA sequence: TGTGCCAGCAGCTCCCCTAACACTGCTGGGGCCAACGTCCTGACTTTC.

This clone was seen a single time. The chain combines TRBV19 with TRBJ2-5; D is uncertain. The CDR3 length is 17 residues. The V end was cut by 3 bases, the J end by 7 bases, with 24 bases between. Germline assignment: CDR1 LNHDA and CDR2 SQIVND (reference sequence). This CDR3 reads CASSIRKGSGYKVTQYF. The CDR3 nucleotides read TGTGCCAGTAGTATCCGCAAGGGATCTGGGTATAAGGTGACCCAGTACTTC.

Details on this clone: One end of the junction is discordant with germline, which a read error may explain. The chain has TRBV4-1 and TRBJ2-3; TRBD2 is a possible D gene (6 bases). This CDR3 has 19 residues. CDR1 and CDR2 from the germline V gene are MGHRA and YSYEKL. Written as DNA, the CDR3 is TGCGCCAGCAGCAAAGACCTACCGGGACTCCCTCACAGCACAGATACGCAGTATTTT. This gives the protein CASSKDLPGLPHSTDTQYF.

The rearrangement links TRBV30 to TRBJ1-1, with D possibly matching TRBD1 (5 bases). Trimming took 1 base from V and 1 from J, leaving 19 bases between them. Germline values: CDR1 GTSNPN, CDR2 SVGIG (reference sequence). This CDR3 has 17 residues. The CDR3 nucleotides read TGTGCCTGGAGTGCCCTACCGAGCAGGGACGGGAACACTGAAGCTTTCTTT. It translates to CAWSALPSRDGNTEAFF.

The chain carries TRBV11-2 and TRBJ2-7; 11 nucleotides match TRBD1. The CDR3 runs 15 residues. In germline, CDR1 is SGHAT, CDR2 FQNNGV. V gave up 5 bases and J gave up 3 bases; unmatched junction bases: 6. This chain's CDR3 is CASSTPGTGGYEQYF. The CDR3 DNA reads TGTGCCAGCAGCACCCCCGGGACAGGGGGCTACGAGCAGTACTTC.

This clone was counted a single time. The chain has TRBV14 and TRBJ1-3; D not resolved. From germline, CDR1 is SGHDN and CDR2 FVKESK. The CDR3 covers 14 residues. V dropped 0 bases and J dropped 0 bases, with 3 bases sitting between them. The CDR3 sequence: CASSQDHSGNTIYF. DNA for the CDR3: TGTGCCAGCAGCCAAGACCACTCTGGAAACACCATATATTTT. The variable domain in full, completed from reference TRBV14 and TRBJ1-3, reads EAGVTQFPSHSVIEKGQTVTLRCDPISGHDNLYWYRRVMGKEIKFLLHFVKESKQDESGMPNNRFLAERTGGTYSTLKVQPAELEDSGVYFCASSQDHSGNTIYFGEGSWLTVV.

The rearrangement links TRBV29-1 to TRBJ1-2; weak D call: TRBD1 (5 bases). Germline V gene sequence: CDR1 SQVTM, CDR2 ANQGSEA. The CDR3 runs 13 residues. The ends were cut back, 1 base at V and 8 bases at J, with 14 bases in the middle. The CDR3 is CSVEVSAGRGYTF. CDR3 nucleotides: TGCAGCGTTGAAGTTTCGGCAGGGCGAGGCTACACCTTC.